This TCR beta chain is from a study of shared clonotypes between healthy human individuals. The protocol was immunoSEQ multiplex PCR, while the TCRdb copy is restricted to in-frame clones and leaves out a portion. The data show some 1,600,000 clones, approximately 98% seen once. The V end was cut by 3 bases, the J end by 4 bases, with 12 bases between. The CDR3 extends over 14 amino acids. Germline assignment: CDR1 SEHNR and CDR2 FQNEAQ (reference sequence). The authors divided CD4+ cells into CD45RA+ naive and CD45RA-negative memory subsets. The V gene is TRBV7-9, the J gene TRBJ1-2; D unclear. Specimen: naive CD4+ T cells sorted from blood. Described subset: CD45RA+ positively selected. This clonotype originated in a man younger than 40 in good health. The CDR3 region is CASSFGGLIYGYTF. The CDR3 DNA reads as TGTGCCAGCAGCTTCGGAGGATTGATCTATGGCTACACCTTC. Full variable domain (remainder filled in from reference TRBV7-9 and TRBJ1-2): DTGVSQNPRHKITKRGQNVTFRCDPISEHNRLYWYRQTLGQGPEFLTYFQNEAQLEKSRLLSDRFSAERPKGSFSTLEIQRTEQGDSAMYLCASSFGGLIYGYTFGSGTRLTVV.